The 26 T cell receptor beta chains below all came from one sample that was sequenced in a study of cytomegalovirus exposure and HLA in healthy donors (dated by TCRdb to the late 2010s). The library was produced with the immunoSEQ multiplex PCR assay. The multiplex PCR relied on a mix of 60 forward primers for TCR Vbeta segments and 13 reverse primers for TCR Jbeta segments. The table comes from immuneACCESS by way of TCRdb, which keeps in-frame sequences with V and J called. Part of the clones is missing from these tables; in studies checked, under half for an unresolved V gene and the rest for unknown reasons. Across this sample there are about 170,000 clones, with under 90% seen only once. 6% to 7.5% of the sample goes to the ten largest clones. What was sequenced was PBMCs. Source of these receptors: a man aged 25-40 years in good health and CMV-seropositive.

The chain uses TRBV11-2 and TRBJ2-2; a weak D match, TRBD1 (5 bases). Germline CDR1 and CDR2: SGHAT and FQNNGV. The CDR3 covers 16 residues. V was cut by 4 bases and J by 1 base, with 13 bases left in between. CDR3 in amino acids: CASSSGAGRNTGELFF. In nucleotides, the CDR3 is TGTGCCAGCAGCTCTGGGGCAGGGCGGAACACCGGGGAGCTGTTTTTT.

This clone was recorded a few times. V gene TRBV2 combines with J gene TRBJ1-1; D is perhaps TRBD1 (6 bases). The V and J ends lost 10 bases and 1 base respectively, with 13 bases between them. Germline V lookup: CDR1 SNHLY, CDR2 FYNNEI. The CDR3 spans 13 residues. In DNA form, the CDR3 reads TGTGCCAATTCCGGGACAAAGAACACTGAAGCTTTCTTT. This gives the protein CANSGTKNTEAFF.

The chain carries TRBV6-4 and TRBJ1-6; D not certain. The CDR3 is 14 residues long. Germline V lookup: CDR1 MRHNA, CDR2 SNTAGT. The germline V and J ends were trimmed by 4 bases and 4 bases, with 8 bases remaining between them. DNA for the CDR3: TGTGCCAGCAGTGTTCGACTTTATAATTCACCCCTCCACTTT. Its protein is CASSVRLYNSPLHF.

The chain carries TRBV28 and TRBJ1-1; TRBD1 matches 11 bases. Germline CDR1 is MDHEN and CDR2 is SYDVKM. The CDR3 is made up of 17 amino acids. V was clipped by 2 bases and J by 5 bases; unmatched bases: 10. The chain's CDR3 is CASSLKVGGTGGTEAFF. In DNA form, the CDR3 reads TGTGCCAGCAGTTTAAAGGTCGGGGGGACAGGGGGGACTGAAGCTTTCTTT.

The chain carries TRBV28 and TRBJ1-6; D might be TRBD1 (6 bases). This CDR3 region has 15 residues. From germline, CDR1 is MDHEN and CDR2 SYDVKM. V was pared by 6 bases and J by 5 bases, with 14 bases between. CDR3 nucleotides: TGTGCCAGCAGACCATCGACAGGAGATAATTCACCCCTCCACTTT. Protein product: CASRPSTGDNSPLHF. Filled out from reference TRBV28 and TRBJ1-6, the complete variable domain reads DVKVTQSSRYLVKRTGEKVFLECVQDMDHENMFWYRQDPGLGLRLIYFSYDVKMKEKGDIPEGYSVSREKKERFSLILESASTNQTSMYLCASRPSTGDNSPLHFGNGTRLTVT.

The chain has TRBV9 and TRBJ2-1; 12 nucleotides line up with TRBD2. Germline V CDR1 and CDR2: SGDLS, YYNGEE. The CDR3 covers 18 residues. The V segment lost 0 bases and the J segment 7 bases; nucleotides outside the gene matches: 11. The CDR3 reads CASSVDWASGRARNEQFF. Written as DNA, the CDR3 is TGTGCCAGCAGCGTAGATTGGGCTAGCGGGAGGGCCAGGAATGAGCAGTTCTTC. The full variable domain, completed using reference TRBV9 and TRBJ2-1, is DSGVTQTPKHLITATGQRVTLRCSPRSGDLSVYWYQQSLDQGLQFLIQYYNGEERAKGNILERFSAQQFPDLHSELNLSSLELGDSALYFCASSVDWASGRARNEQFFGPGTRLTVL.

The chain combines TRBV6-5 with TRBJ2-7; 8 positions match TRBD1. V was clipped by 2 bases and J by 2 bases; unmatched bases: 5. Germline assignment: CDR1 MNHEY and CDR2 SVGAGI. The CDR3 has 15 residues. The CDR3 reads CASSYRQGAAYEQYF. The CDR3 DNA reads as TGTGCCAGCAGTTACCGGCAGGGGGCCGCCTACGAGCAGTACTTC.

This clone was seen a single time. This chain joins TRBV19 and TRBJ2-7, with D unclear. V dropped 3 bases and J dropped 5 bases, with 11 bases sitting between them. Germline CDR1 and CDR2: LNHDA and SQIVND (reference sequence). The CDR3 runs 13 residues. CDR3 in amino acids: CASSMSTPNEQYF. In DNA, the CDR3 is TGTGCCAGTAGTATGAGTACTCCGAACGAGCAGTACTTC.

This clone came up many times. The chain has TRBV6-6 and TRBJ1-1; 7 bases match TRBD1. The CDR3 has 15 amino acids. Germline CDR1 MNHNY, CDR2 SVGAGI (reference sequence). With V trimmed by 6 bases and J by 0 bases, 7 bases remained unmatched. DNA of the CDR3: TGTGCCAGCAGCCTCAGACAGGGTATGAACACTGAAGCTTTCTTT. Protein product: CASSLRQGMNTEAFF.

The rearrangement links TRBV28 to TRBJ2-7, with D tentatively TRBD2 (6 bases). V was clipped by 7 bases and J by 4 bases, with 14 bases between them. Per germline, CDR1 MDHEN and CDR2 SYDVKM. The CDR3 is 13 amino acids. The CDR3 region has the DNA TGTGCCAGCATTGCGCGGGGAAGGTACGAGCAGTACTTC. Its translation is CASIARGRYEQYF.

V is TRBV13 and J is TRBJ2-5; weak D call: TRBD1 (6 bases). From germline, CDR1 is PRHDT and CDR2 FYEKMQ (reference sequence). V lost 0 bases and J 4 bases, leaving 9 bases between the germline ends. The CDR3 consists of 14 residues. CDR3 coding DNA: TGTGCCAGCAGCTTAGGGTCCAGGGGAGAGACCCAGTACTTC. This codes for CASSLGSRGETQYF.

The V call is TRBV10-3, the J call TRBJ2-7, with a possible D match to TRBD1 (6 bases). The CDR3 extends over 16 amino acids. The germline V and J ends were trimmed by 7 bases and 0 bases, with 19 bases remaining between them. From germline, CDR1 is ENHRY and CDR2 SYGVKD. This CDR3 reads CAINPGAGFSSYEQYF. In DNA, the CDR3 is TGTGCCATCAATCCAGGGGCCGGGTTCAGCTCCTACGAGCAGTACTTC.

This chain connects TRBV29-1 to TRBJ2-7; TRBD2 agrees at 14 bases. This CDR3 has 16 amino acids. The germline V gene has CDR1 SQVTM and CDR2 ANQGSEA. The J segment lost 5 bases and the V segment lost 5 bases, leaving 11 bases of the junction unmatched. In nucleotides, the CDR3 is TGCAGCGTTATAGCGGGACTAGCGGGAGTAGCTGACGAGCAGTACTTC. It is translated as CSVIAGLAGVADEQYF.

This chain links TRBV29-1 with TRBJ2-2; 12 bases map to TRBD2. The CDR3 spans 14 residues. Germline V lookup: CDR1 SQVTM, CDR2 ANQGSEA. V gave up 7 bases and J gave up 0 bases; unmatched junction bases: 0. Here the CDR3 DNA reads TGCAGCGCTAGCGGGGGGGCGAACACCGGGGAGCTGTTTTTT. Amino acid sequence: CSASGGANTGELFF.

The rearrangement joins TRBV6-5 to TRBJ1-6; the D gene is possibly TRBD1 (6 bases). Germline CDR1 reads MNHEY; CDR2 reads SVGAGI. The CDR3 length is 16 residues. V was clipped by 0 bases and J by 7 bases, with 13 bases between them. CDR3 region: CASSYSQGPSNSPLHF. Here the CDR3 DNA reads TGTGCCAGCAGTTACTCACAGGGACCCAGCAATTCACCCCTCCACTTT.

The chain carries TRBV4-3 and TRBJ2-1, with TRBD1 matching over 8 bases. The CDR3 spans 16 residues. The trim removed 4 bases at V and 7 bases at J, leaving 12 bases unmatched. CDR1 and CDR2 from the germline V gene are LGHNA and YSLEER. CDR3 sequence reads: CASSPSWDRTTNEQFF. DNA for the CDR3: TGCGCCAGCAGCCCAAGTTGGGACAGGACGACGAATGAGCAGTTCTTC.

This rearrangement joins TRBV5-1 to TRBJ2-6, with 9 bases that match TRBD2. V shed 4 bases and J 0 bases; nucleotides not matched to a gene: 8. This CDR3 region has 18 residues. Germline V gene data show CDR1 as SGHRS and CDR2 as YFSETQ. The CDR3 DNA sequence: TGCGCCAGCAGCCTCTCGACTAGCGGACCCTCTGGGGCCAACGTCCTGACTTTC. Translation: CASSLSTSGPSGANVLTF.

This clone was counted once. The chain carries TRBV13 and TRBJ1-1; a possible D gene is TRBD1 (6 bases). Between the trimmed V and J ends, which lost 6 bases and 1 base, there was a span of 15 bases. CDR3 length: 15 residues. CDR1 PRHDT and CDR2 FYEKMQ come from the germline V gene (reference sequence). CDR3 sequence: CASRGGGGRNTEAFF. The DNA for the CDR3 is TGTGCCAGCAGGGGGGGAGGGGGGCGGAACACTGAAGCTTTCTTT.

This clone has only a few counts. The chain is built from TRBV11-2 and TRBJ1-2; the D is unclear. Looked up from germline, CDR1 is SGHAT and CDR2 is FQNNGV. Trimming cost V 5 bases and J 5 bases, with 6 bases left between them. The CDR3 loop spans 11 amino acids. CDR3 sequence: CASSALYGYTF. Written as DNA, the CDR3 is TGTGCCAGCAGCGCACTTTATGGCTACACCTTC.

This clone was counted once. This rearrangement joins TRBV2 to TRBJ2-7; 7 bases are shared with TRBD2. The length of the CDR3 is 17 residues. V dropped 0 bases and J dropped 6; count of bases not matched to a gene: 14. Per germline, CDR1 SNHLY and CDR2 FYNNEI. CDR3 region: CASSEAVSRLLAVEQYF. The DNA of the CDR3 is TGTGCCAGCAGTGAAGCAGTTTCGAGACTCCTAGCGGTCGAGCAGTACTTC.

The chain has TRBV15 and TRBJ2-5; tentative D call: TRBD1 (5 bases). The ends were cut back, 8 bases at V and 2 bases at J, with 12 bases in the middle. The CDR3 consists of 13 residues. Germline lookup yields CDR1 LNHNV and CDR2 YYDKDF (reference sequence). The CDR3, as DNA: TGTGCCACCGGCGGCAGGGTGCAAGAGACCCAGTACTTC. Encoded protein: CATGGRVQETQYF.

V gene TRBV6-5 combines with J gene TRBJ2-3; 8 bases are a match to TRBD2. This CDR3 spans 13 amino acids. CDR1 is MNHEY and CDR2 is SVGAGI in the germline V gene. Losses at the gene ends were 8 bases for V and 2 bases for J; bases not matched to a gene: 3. CDR3 nucleotides: TGTGCCAGCTCAGCGGGGGACACAGATACGCAGTATTTT. Translating it yields CASSAGDTDTQYF.

The rearrangement links TRBV19 to TRBJ2-7, with 13 bases matching TRBD2. In germline, CDR1 is LNHDA, CDR2 SQIVND (reference sequence). The CDR3 loop spans 15 amino acids. Losses at the gene ends were 10 bases for V and 3 bases for J; bases not matched to a gene: 9. The CDR3 nucleotides read TGTGCCACTACTAGGACTAGCGGGAGCATCTACGAGCAGTACTTC. Protein sequence: CATTRTSGSIYEQYF.

V is TRBV19 and J is TRBJ2-7; 9 bases map to TRBD2. With the DNA end fitting TRBJ2-1 better, the J assignment may be wrong. This CDR3 comprises 17 residues. Germline CDR1 reads LNHDA; CDR2 reads SQIVND (reference sequence). The CDR3 nucleotides are TGTGCCAGTAGTATATCCGAAGCGGGAGGATCCTACAATGAGCAGTTCTTC. Its translation is CASSISEAGGSYNEQFF.

This clone was observed a single time. This chain joins TRBV19 and TRBJ1-2; D gene ambiguous. The V end lost 8 bases, the J end lost 4 bases, and 14 bases lay between the germline ends. Germline lookup yields CDR1 LNHDA and CDR2 SQIVND (reference sequence). The CDR3 runs 13 residues. In DNA, the CDR3 is TGTGCCAGTGCCCGGGTGGGAGGCTATGGCTACACCTTC. Amino acid sequence: CASARVGGYGYTF.

This rearrangement joins TRBV7-9 to TRBJ2-7; 8 nucleotides align to TRBD1. Trimming removed 2 bases from V and 2 bases from J; junction bases left unmatched: 5. Germline V lookup: CDR1 SEHNR, CDR2 FQNEAQ (reference sequence). This CDR3 region has 15 residues. CDR3 region: CASSLRGQGTYEQYF. The CDR3, as DNA: TGTGCCAGCAGCTTACGAGGACAGGGTACCTACGAGCAGTACTTC. Combining the CDR3 with reference TRBV7-9 and TRBJ2-7 gives the whole variable domain DTGVSQNPRHKITKRGQNVTFRCDPISEHNRLYWYRQTLGQGPEFLTYFQNEAQLEKSRLLSDRFSAERPKGSFSTLEIQRTEQGDSAMYLCASSLRGQGTYEQYFGPGTRLTVT.